These 10 T cell receptor gamma chains were all obtained from the same sample, sequenced in a study of Vδ1+ human thymocytes. Study results and caveats: Highly polyclonal TRG and TRD repertoires with Gaussian CDR3 length distributions appeared in thymus.

Their target antigens are unknown. The template was reverse-transcribed extracted RNA. Pooled V-gene forward primers with one constant-region reverse primer generated the CDR3 amplicons by multiplex PCR. TCRdb called clones from the multiplex PCR reads again using CATT. The table shows some 37,000 gamma-chain clones, with 20% occurring only once. The specimen was Vdelta1+ gamma-delta thymocytes from the thymus. The subset: FACS-sorted CD3+ TCRalphabeta- TCRVdelta1+ TCRVdelta2- thymocytes. The receptors come from a girl less than two years old who had congenital heart surgery.

This clone showed up just a few times. The chain carries TRGV3 and TRGJP2. The CDR3 is made up of 15 amino acids. Trimming took 2 bases from V and 5 from J; bases not matched to a gene: 8. Germline lookup yields CDR1 VTNTFY and CDR2 YDVSTARD (reference sequence). The CDR3 reads CATWDTEESDWIKTF. DNA for the CDR3: TGTGCCACCTGGGACACGGAGGAAAGTGATTGGATCAAGACGTTT.

The chain joins TRGV9 to TRGJ1 or TRGJ2. Germline lookup yields CDR1 GITISATS and CDR2 ISYDGTV (reference sequence). This CDR3 is built from 16 residues. Trimming cost V 2 bases and J 2 bases; bases outside gene matches: 12. The CDR3: CALWEARSWDYYKKLF. The CDR3 DNA sequence: TGTGCCTTGTGGGAGGCGCGGTCTTGGGATTATTATAAGAAACTCTTT.

The genes are TRGV2 and TRGJP2. The germline gives CDR1 EGSNGY, CDR2 YDSYNSKV. Losses at the gene ends were 0 bases for V and 2 bases for J; bases not matched to a gene: 12. The CDR3 consists of 18 residues. The CDR3 reads CATWDGRDGGSSDWIKTF. CDR3 nucleotides: TGTGCCACCTGGGACGGGCGCGATGGAGGAAGTAGTGATTGGATCAAGACGTTT.

This clone was observed a handful of times. The chain has TRGV9 and TRGJ1 or TRGJ2. The CDR3 consists of 12 residues. Per the germline V gene, CDR1 is GITISATS and CDR2 is ISYDGTV (reference sequence). With 0 bases clipped from V and 9 bases from J, the junction kept 5 bases outside the gene matches. This CDR3 reads CALWEVQCKKLF. The CDR3 coding sequence is TGTGCCTTGTGGGAGGTGCAGTGTAAGAAACTCTTT.

The chain combines TRGV4 with TRGJ1 or TRGJ2. Trimming at V came to 3 bases and at J to 8 bases, leaving 4 bases not matched to a gene. This CDR3 comprises 11 residues. Germline lookup yields CDR1 EGSTGY and CDR2 YDSYTSSV. The CDR3 sequence: CATWDCNKKLF. For the CDR3, the DNA is TGTGCCACCTGGGATTGTAATAAGAAACTCTTT.

V gene TRGV4 combines with J gene TRGJ1 or TRGJ2. V lost 0 bases and J lost 12; bases outside the gene matches: 11. Germline-derived CDR1 and CDR2 are EGSTGY and YDSYTSSV. This CDR3 is 13 amino acids long. The DNA for the CDR3 is TGTGCCACCTGGGATGGGCCTTTGCGGGCGAAACTCTTT. It is translated as CATWDGPLRAKLF.

This clone was counted between two and nine times. The rearrangement uses TRGV2 and TRGJ1 or TRGJ2. CDR1 EGSNGY and CDR2 YDSYNSKV come from the germline V gene. V was clipped by 5 bases and J by 8 bases; unmatched bases: 9. The CDR3 spans 12 residues. The CDR3 DNA reads TGTGCCACCTGGGTCTCCAGGCATAAGAAACTCTTT. It codes for CATWVSRHKKLF.

This clone was seen at least ten times. Other DNA variants within this sample encode the same CDR3. The rearrangement links TRGV2 to TRGJ1 or TRGJ2. Germline CDR1 reads EGSNGY; CDR2 reads YDSYNSKV. Losses at the gene ends were 0 bases for V and 12 bases for J; bases not matched to a gene: 5. CDR3 length: 11 residues. CDR3 loop: CATWDGPWKLF. CDR3 nucleotide sequence: TGTGCCACCTGGGACGGGCCTTGGAAACTCTTT.

J is TRGJP2 and V is TRGV3. The junction had 8 bases not matched to a gene; V was cut back by 3 bases and J by 1 base. Germline loops: CDR1 VTNTFY, CDR2 YDVSTARD (reference sequence). CDR3 size: 16 residues. The CDR3 region is CATWDGGGSSDWIKTF. The CDR3 nucleotides are TGTGCCACCTGGGACGGGGGGGGTAGTAGTGATTGGATCAAGACGTTT.

This clone was seen only a few times. The chain carries TRGV2 and TRGJ1 or TRGJ2. The CDR3 spans 9 residues. Germline trimming cut 11 bases from V and 9 bases from J; bases unmatched to any gene: 7. Looked up from germline, CDR1 is EGSNGY and CDR2 is YDSYNSKV. CDR3 amino acids: CANPIKKLF. In DNA form, the CDR3 reads TGTGCCAACCCTATTAAGAAACTCTTT.